This TCR beta chain was sequenced for a study of shared clonotypes between healthy human individuals. The CDR3 loop spans 20 amino acids. CDR1 is GTSNPN and CDR2 is SVGIG in the germline V gene (reference sequence). V was shortened by 0 bases and J by 7 bases, with 30 bases between the two germline ends. The data were produced by immunoSEQ multiplex PCR, yet TCRdb's version contains in-frame clones alone and is incomplete. The table has about 1.5 million clones, approximately 98% seen once. This chain links TRBV30 with TRBJ1-4; D perhaps matches TRBD1 (5 bases). The source material was naive CD4+ T cells sorted from blood. Subset: CD45RA+ positively selected. The sequence was obtained from a man aged 25 to 40 in good health. CDR3 loop: CAWSVLRAGIRPGRGEKLFF. DNA for the CDR3: TGTGCCTGGAGTGTACTGAGGGCGGGTATTCGCCCGGGGCGAGGTGAAAAACTGTTTTTT. Full variable domain (missing parts from reference TRBV30 and TRBJ1-4): SQTIHQWPATLVQPVGSPLSLECTVEGTSNPNLYWYRQAAGRGLQLLFYSVGIGQISSEVPQNLSASRPQDRQFILSSKKLLLSDSGFYLCAWSVLRAGIRPGRGEKLFFGSGTQLSVL.